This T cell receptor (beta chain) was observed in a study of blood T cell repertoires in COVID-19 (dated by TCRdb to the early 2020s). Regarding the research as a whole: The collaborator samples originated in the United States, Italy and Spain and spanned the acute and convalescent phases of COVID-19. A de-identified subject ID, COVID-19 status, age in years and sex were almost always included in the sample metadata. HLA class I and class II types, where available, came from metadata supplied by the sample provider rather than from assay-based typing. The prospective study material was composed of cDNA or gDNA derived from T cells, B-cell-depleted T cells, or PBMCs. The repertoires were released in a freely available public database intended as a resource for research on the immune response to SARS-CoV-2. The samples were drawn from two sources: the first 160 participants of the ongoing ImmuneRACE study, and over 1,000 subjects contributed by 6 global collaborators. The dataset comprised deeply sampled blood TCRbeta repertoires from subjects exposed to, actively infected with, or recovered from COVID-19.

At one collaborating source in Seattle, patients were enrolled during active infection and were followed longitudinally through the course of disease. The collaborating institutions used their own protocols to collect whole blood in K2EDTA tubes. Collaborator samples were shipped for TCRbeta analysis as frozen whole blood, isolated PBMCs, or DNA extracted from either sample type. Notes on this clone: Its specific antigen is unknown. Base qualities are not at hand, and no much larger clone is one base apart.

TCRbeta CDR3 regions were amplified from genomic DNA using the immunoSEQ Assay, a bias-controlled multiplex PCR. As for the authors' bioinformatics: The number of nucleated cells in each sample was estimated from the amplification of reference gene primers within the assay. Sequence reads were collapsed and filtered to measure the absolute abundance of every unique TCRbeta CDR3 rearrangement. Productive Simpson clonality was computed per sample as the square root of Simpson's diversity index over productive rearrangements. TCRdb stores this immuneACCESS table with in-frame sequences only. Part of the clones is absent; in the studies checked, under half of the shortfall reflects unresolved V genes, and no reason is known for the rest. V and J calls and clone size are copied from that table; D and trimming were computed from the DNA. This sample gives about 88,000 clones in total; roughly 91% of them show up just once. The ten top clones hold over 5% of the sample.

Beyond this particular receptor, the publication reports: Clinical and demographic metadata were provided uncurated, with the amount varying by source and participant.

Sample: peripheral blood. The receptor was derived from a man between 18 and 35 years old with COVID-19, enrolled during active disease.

The nucleotide sequence reads as follows: TGTGCCAGCAGTGAAGGAACTAGCGGGAATCTTTACGAGCAGTACTTC. Its protein reads: CASSEGTSGNLYEQYF. The sequence is built from TRBV2 and TRBJ2-7; 10 nucleotides in the junction match TRBD2. Germline trimming: 1 base from V, 4 bases from J; junction bases outside gene matches: 7. Sequences SNHLY (CDR1) and FYNNEI (CDR2) are obtained from the germline V gene. CDR3 length: 16 amino acids, cysteine to phenylalanine. Only the CDR3 part of the read is kept: 48 bases, read in frame from the first base.